The T cell receptor beta chain described here comes from a study of shared clonotypes between healthy human individuals. Turning to this clone: Its target is not known.

Produced via immunoSEQ multiplex PCR; TCRdb's table is partial and in-frame only. The sample lists a few million clones; more than 80% were seen once. Study-wide points: Against clonotypes common to all four donors, non-shared ones had lower generation probabilities.

Sequencing input: naive CD4+ T cells from PBMCs. As for subset: CD45RA+ positively selected. The TCR sequence derives from a man aged 18 to 29 in good health. Some clones in this sample may be carry-over from other donors' samples.

CDR3 loop: CASSLGQGPGTGYTF. The CDR3 DNA reads TGTGCCAGCAGCCTCGGACAGGGGCCAGGGACTGGCTACACCTTC. V usage is TRBV7-9 and J usage is TRBJ1-2, with 9 bases matching TRBD1. CDR1 SEHNR and CDR2 FQNEAQ come from the germline V gene (reference sequence). This CDR3 comprises 15 residues. Trimming cost V 5 bases and J 7 bases; bases outside gene matches: 11.